This TCR beta chain appears in the sequencing data of a study of T cell repertoires in cytomegalovirus infection. Study results and caveats: CMV carriers having the relevant HLA were flagged by cumulative public TCR beta family frequency.

The CDR3 is made up of 16 amino acids. Germline CDR1 reads SGHNT; CDR2 reads YYREEE (reference sequence). A single record per CDR3 protein comes from TCRdb applying MiXCR to the reads. The table records 680,000 or so distinct CDR3 sequences, 35% to 45% of them present only once. Remarks on this clonotype: What it recognizes is unknown. At one boundary the junction diverges from the germline segment, which might be a read error.

This rearrangement joins TRBV5-4 to TRBJ2-3; 8 bases are a match to TRBD1. The TCR comes from a human donor in good health (CMV status not recorded). Some clones in this sample may be carry-over from other donors' samples. Sequences were obtained from PBMCs. CDR3 bases: TGTGACAGCACCTGGGTCGGGACAGGACGGATAGATACGCAGTATTTT. Encoded protein: CDSTWVGTGRIDTQYF.